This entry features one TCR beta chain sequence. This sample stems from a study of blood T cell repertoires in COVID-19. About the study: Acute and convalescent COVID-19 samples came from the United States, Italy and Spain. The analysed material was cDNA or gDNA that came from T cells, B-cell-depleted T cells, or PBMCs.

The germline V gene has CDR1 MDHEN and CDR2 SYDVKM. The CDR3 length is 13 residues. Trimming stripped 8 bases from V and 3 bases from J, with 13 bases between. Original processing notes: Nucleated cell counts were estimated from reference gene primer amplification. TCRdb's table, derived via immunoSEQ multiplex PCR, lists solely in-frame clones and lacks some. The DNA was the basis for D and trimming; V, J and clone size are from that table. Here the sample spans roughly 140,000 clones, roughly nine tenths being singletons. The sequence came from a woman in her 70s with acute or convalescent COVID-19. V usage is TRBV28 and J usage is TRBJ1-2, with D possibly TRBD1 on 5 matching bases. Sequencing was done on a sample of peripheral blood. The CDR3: CASGAGYYYGYTF. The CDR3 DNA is TGTGCCAGCGGTGCAGGGTACTACTATGGCTACACCTTC.